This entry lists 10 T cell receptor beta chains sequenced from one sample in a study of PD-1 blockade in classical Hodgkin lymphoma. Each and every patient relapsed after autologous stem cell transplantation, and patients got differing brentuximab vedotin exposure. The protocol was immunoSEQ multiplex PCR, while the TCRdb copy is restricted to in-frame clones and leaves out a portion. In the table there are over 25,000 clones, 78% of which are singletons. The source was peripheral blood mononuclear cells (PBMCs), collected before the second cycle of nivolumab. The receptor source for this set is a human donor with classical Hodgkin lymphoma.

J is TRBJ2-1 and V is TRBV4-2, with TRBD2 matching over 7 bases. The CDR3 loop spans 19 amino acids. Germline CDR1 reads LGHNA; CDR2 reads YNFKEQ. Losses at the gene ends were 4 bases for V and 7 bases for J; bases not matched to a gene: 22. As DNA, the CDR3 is TGTGCCAGCAGCCCCCAGGCGGCGGGGGTTTTCGATCTCTTAAATGAGCAGTTCTTC. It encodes CASSPQAAGVFDLLNEQFF.

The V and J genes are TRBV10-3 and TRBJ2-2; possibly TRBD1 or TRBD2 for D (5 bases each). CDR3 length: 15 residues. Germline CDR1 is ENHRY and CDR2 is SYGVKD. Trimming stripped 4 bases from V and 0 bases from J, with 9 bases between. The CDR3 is CAISVGDPNTGELFF. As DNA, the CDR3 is TGTGCCATCAGTGTAGGGGACCCGAACACCGGGGAGCTGTTTTTT.

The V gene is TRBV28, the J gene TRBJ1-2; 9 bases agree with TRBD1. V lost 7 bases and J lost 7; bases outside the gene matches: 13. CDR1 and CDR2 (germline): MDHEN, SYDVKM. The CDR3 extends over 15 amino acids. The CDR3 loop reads CASITGTGTSSGYTF. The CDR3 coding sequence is TGTGCCAGCATTACCGGGACAGGGACTTCGAGTGGCTACACCTTC.

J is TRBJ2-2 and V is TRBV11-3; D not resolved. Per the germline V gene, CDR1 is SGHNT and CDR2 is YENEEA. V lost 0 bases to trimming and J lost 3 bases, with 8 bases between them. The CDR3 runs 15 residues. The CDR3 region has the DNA TGTGCCAGCAGCTTAGATCCGGGCTACACCGGGGAGCTGTTTTTT. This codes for CASSLDPGYTGELFF. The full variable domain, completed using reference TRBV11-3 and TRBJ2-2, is EAGVVQSPRYKIIEKKQPVAFWCNPISGHNTLYWYLQNLGQGPELLIRYENEEAVDDSQLPKDRFSAERLKGVDSTLKIQPAELGDSAVYLCASSLDPGYTGELFFGEGSRLTVL.

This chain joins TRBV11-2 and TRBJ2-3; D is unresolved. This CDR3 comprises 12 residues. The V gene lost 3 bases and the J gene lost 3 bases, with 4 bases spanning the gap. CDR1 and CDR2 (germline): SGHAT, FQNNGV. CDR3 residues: CASSFMTDTQYF. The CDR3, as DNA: TGTGCCAGCAGCTTTATGACAGATACGCAGTATTTT.

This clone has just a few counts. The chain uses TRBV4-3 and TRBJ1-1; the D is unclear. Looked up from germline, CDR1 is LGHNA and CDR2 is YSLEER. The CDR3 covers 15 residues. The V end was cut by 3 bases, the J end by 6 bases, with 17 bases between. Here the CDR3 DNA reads TGCGCCAGCAGCCAGGGGTGGATGATTTTCGCTGAAGCTTTCTTT. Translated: CASSQGWMIFAEAFF.

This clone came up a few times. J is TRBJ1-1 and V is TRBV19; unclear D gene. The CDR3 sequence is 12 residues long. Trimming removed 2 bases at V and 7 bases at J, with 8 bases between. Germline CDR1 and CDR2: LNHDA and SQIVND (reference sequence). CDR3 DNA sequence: TGTGCCAGTAGTATACTGGACGGTGAAGCTTTCTTT. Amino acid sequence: CASSILDGEAFF.

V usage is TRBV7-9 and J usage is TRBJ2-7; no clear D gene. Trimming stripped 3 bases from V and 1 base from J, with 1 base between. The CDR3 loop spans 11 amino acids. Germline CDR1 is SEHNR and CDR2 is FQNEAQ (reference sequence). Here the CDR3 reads CASSLSYEQYF. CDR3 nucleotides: TGTGCCAGCAGCTTGTCCTACGAGCAGTACTTC.

CDR3: CASSLSGVLTPLHF. In nucleotides, the CDR3 is TGTGCCAGCAGTTTATCTGGGGTTTTAACACCCCTCCACTTT. The chain is built from TRBV27 and TRBJ1-6; D is unclear. Looked up from germline, CDR1 is MNHEY and CDR2 is SMNVEV (reference sequence). The CDR3 consists of 14 residues. The germline V and J ends were trimmed by 0 bases and 11 bases, with 11 bases remaining between them.

CDR3 DNA: TGTGCCAGCAGACCCCCGGACTCGACGGAGCAGTACTTC. This sequence encodes CASRPPDSTEQYF. V usage is TRBV6-5 and J usage is TRBJ2-7; tentative D call: TRBD2 (5 bases). This CDR3 comprises 13 residues. V was trimmed by 6 bases and J by 7 bases, leaving 16 bases between them. Germline CDR1 and CDR2: MNHEY and SVGAGI.